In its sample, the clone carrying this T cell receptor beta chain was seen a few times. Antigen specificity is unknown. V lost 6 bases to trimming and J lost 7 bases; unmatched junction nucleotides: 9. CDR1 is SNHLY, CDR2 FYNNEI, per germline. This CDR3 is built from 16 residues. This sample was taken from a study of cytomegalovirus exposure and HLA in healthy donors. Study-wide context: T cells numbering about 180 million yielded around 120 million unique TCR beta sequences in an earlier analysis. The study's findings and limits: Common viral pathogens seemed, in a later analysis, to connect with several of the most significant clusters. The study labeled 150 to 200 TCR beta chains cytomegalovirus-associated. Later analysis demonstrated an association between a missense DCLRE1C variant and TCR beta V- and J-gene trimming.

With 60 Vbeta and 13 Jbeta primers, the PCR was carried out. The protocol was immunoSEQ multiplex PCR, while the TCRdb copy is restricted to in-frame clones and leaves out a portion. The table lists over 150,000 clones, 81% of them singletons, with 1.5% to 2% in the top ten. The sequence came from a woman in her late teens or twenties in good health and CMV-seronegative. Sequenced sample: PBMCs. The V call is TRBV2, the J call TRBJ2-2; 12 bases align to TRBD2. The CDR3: CASRSSSGRAGGELFF. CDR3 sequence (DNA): TGTGCCAGCAGGTCGTCTAGCGGGAGGGCCGGCGGGGAGCTGTTTTTT. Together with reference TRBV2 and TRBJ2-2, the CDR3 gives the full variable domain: EPEVTQTPSHQVTQMGQEVILRCVPISNHLYFYWYRQILGQKVEFLVSFYNNEISEKSEIFDDQFSVERPDGSNFTLKIRSTKLEDSAMYFCASRSSSGRAGGELFFGEGSRLTVL.